The 4 T cell receptor beta chains reported below all come from one sample, sequenced in a study of blood T cell repertoires in COVID-19. Sequencing was performed with immunoSEQ multiplex PCR; in TCRdb, only in-frame clones are kept and a portion is missing. Of some 120,000 clones listed, around 88% were seen once; the top ten hold about 18%. Sequenced sample: peripheral blood. These receptor sequences come from a woman aged 45-60 years who had recovered from COVID-19.

The chain's CDR3 is CASSNFDGYTF. The CDR3 nucleotides read TGCGCCAGCAGTAACTTCGATGGCTACACCTTC. The chain combines TRBV4-1 with TRBJ1-2; no definite D call. This CDR3 is built from 11 residues. V gave up 6 bases and J gave up 6 bases, with 8 bases separating them. Per germline, CDR1 MGHRA and CDR2 YSYEKL.

The genes are TRBV7-8 and TRBJ1-3; D is unresolved. The germline V gene has CDR1 SGHVS and CDR2 FQNEAQ. Trimming cost V 5 bases and J 5 bases, with 13 bases left between them. The CDR3 loop spans 14 amino acids. The CDR3 protein is CASSHRVSRNTIYF. The CDR3 nucleotides are TGTGCCAGCAGCCACCGGGTCTCGAGAAACACCATATATTTT.

The chain is built from TRBV7-6 and TRBJ2-1, with 7 bases fitting TRBD2. In germline, CDR1 is SGHVS, CDR2 FNYEAQ. J was trimmed by 1 base and V by 6 bases; bases with no gene match: 9. This CDR3 is 16 amino acids long. CDR3 sequence: CASRSTTGGSYNEQFF. The CDR3 DNA is TGTGCCAGCAGGTCAACCACGGGGGGTTCCTACAATGAGCAGTTCTTC.

The chain links TRBV2 to TRBJ2-3; 14 bases align to TRBD2. This CDR3 comprises 18 residues. V gave up 5 bases and J gave up 0 bases; unmatched junction bases: 7. CDR1 and CDR2 (germline): SNHLY, FYNNEI. In nucleotides, the CDR3 is TGTGCCAGCAGTCCTCTTGGGACTAGCGGGAGAAGCACAGATACGCAGTATTTT. It yields the protein CASSPLGTSGRSTDTQYF.